This T cell receptor (beta chain) comes out of a study of blood T cell repertoires in COVID-19. Study context: COVID-19 samples from acute and convalescent phases originated in the United States, Italy and Spain. PBMCs, B-cell-depleted T cells, or T cells were the source of the cDNA or gDNA that made up the material.

Original methodology: It was from reference gene primer amplification that nucleated cell counts were estimated. Clones were sequenced by immunoSEQ multiplex PCR, and TCRdb holds only the in-frame ones, with some missing. That table is the source of V, J and clone size, and D and trimming were worked out from the DNA. The table lists around 69,000 clones, roughly four fifths of them singletons, with around 20% in the top ten. This CDR3 is 18 amino acids long. Germline V gene sequence: CDR1 SGHVS, CDR2 FNYEAQ. V shed 5 bases, J shed 7 bases, and the junction held 20 bases outside the gene matches. The chain joins TRBV7-6 to TRBJ2-1; 7 positions agree with TRBD2. The sequencing input was peripheral blood. This clonotype originated in a woman aged 70-85 years with acute or convalescent COVID-19. The CDR3 here is CASSLPGGSRYGLNEQFF. In DNA form, the CDR3 reads TGTGCCAGCAGCCTCCCCGGGGGGAGTAGATACGGTCTGAATGAGCAGTTCTTC.